The 20 T cell receptor beta chains below come from one sample, sequenced in a study of T cell responses to AZD1222 COVID-19 vaccine. Clones were read by immunoSEQ multiplex PCR, and TCRdb kept only the in-frame ones, dropping some. The repertoire consists of about 170,000 clones, with approximately 93% occurring once and the leading ten covering approximately 4%. Sample: peripheral blood, taken on day 0 of AZD1222 vaccination. These receptors were taken from an adult in good health.

This chain uses TRBV15 with TRBJ1-2, with a tentative D call TRBD1 (6 bases). The germline V gene encodes CDR1 LNHNV and CDR2 YYDKDF (reference sequence). Trimming took off 3 bases at V and 2 bases at J, with 13 bases between the two ends. CDR3 size: 15 residues. DNA of the CDR3: TGTGCCACCAGCAGCTCTAACAGGGACAACTATGGCTACACCTTC. Amino acids: CATSSSNRDNYGYTF.

This chain uses TRBV9 with TRBJ1-5; the D is unclear. Germline CDR1 and CDR2: SGDLS and YYNGEE. Trimming took 0 bases from V and 2 from J, leaving 9 bases between them. CDR3 length: 15 residues. The chain's CDR3 is CASSVGPPGNQPQHF. The CDR3, as DNA: TGTGCCAGCAGCGTAGGCCCCCCGGGCAATCAGCCCCAGCATTTT.

In DNA form, the CDR3 reads TGTGCCAGCACCGAGGGGGGCAATCAGCCCCAGCATTTT. Translation gives CASTEGGNQPQHF. The chain employs TRBV6-6 and TRBJ1-5; D perhaps matches TRBD1 (6 bases). The CDR3 loop spans 13 amino acids. The germline CDR1 and CDR2 sequences are MNHNY and SVGAGI (reference sequence). Trimming pared 7 bases from V and 2 bases from J, leaving 9 bases between.

The chain couples TRBV10-3 to TRBJ2-3; D is ambiguous. Looked up from germline, CDR1 is ENHRY and CDR2 is SYGVKD. Trimming cost V 8 bases and J 4 bases, with 10 bases left between them. This CDR3 is built from 12 residues. In DNA form, the CDR3 reads TGTGCCATCCGTAACCTAGCAGATACGCAGTATTTT. It translates to CAIRNLADTQYF.

In its sample, this clone was seen once. Written as DNA, the CDR3 is TGTGCCAGCAGTGAAGTTGGGCCGGGATCACCCCTCCACTTT. It translates to CASSEVGPGSPLHF. The genes are TRBV6-1 and TRBJ1-6; D uncertain. V was cut by 1 base and J by 10 bases, with 11 bases left in between. Germline values: CDR1 MNHNS, CDR2 SASEGT. The length of the CDR3 is 14 residues.

This chain links TRBV11-2 with TRBJ2-7; 9 nucleotides agree with TRBD1. J was trimmed by 7 bases and V by 7 bases; bases with no gene match: 20. Germline V gene sequence: CDR1 SGHAT, CDR2 FQNNGV. This CDR3 has 17 amino acids. CDR3 sequence reads: CASTPPGTGRFWQEQYF. DNA for the CDR3: TGTGCCAGCACCCCTCCCGGGACAGGGAGGTTTTGGCAAGAGCAGTACTTC.

V is TRBV5-4 and J is TRBJ1-4; 9 bases align to TRBD1. CDR1 and CDR2 (germline): SGHNT, YYREEE (reference sequence). The V gene end was trimmed by 4 bases and the J gene end by 2 bases; junction bases not matched to a gene: 3. The CDR3 spans 15 residues. As DNA, the CDR3 is TGTGCCAGCAGCAGCACAGGGGGCACTAATGAAAAACTGTTTTTT. Translating it yields CASSSTGGTNEKLFF.

Concerning this clone itself: Other DNA sequences in the same sample also yield this CDR3. This chain uses TRBV12-3 or TRBV12-4 with TRBJ1-2, with D tentatively TRBD1 (5 bases). The V and J ends lost 1 base and 5 bases respectively, with 5 bases between them. The CDR3 totals 12 residues. This chain's CDR3 is CASSLGQYGYTF. In DNA form, the CDR3 reads TGTGCCAGCAGTTTAGGACAGTATGGCTACACCTTC.

The chain joins TRBV29-1 to TRBJ1-1; D call uncertain. Trimming cost V 5 bases and J 1 base, with 11 bases left between them. Germline loops: CDR1 SQVTM, CDR2 ANQGSEA. This CDR3 region has 13 residues. CDR3: CSVTGQWNTEAFF. The CDR3 nucleotides read TGCAGCGTTACCGGGCAGTGGAACACTGAAGCTTTCTTT. The entire variable domain, with the rest obtained from reference TRBV29-1 and TRBJ1-1, is as follows: SAVISQKPSRDICQRGTSLTIQCQVDSQVTMMFWYRQQPGQSLTLIATANQGSEATYESGFVIDKFPISRPNLTFSTLTVSNMSPEDSSIYLCSVTGQWNTEAFFGQGTRLTVV.

The chain recombines TRBV3-1 (or the pseudogene TRBV3-2) with TRBJ1-3; D unresolved. The CDR3 spans 16 residues. Deletions cut 0 bases from V and 2 bases from J, with 11 bases between. Germline lookup yields CDR1 LGHDT and CDR2 YNNKEL (reference sequence). The CDR3 protein is CASSQEKWITGNTIYF. CDR3 coding DNA: TGTGCCAGCAGCCAAGAGAAATGGATTACTGGAAACACCATATATTTT.

V usage is TRBV6-5 and J usage is TRBJ1-6; D may be TRBD1 (6 bases). The CDR3 covers 15 residues. V lost 2 bases and J lost 10, with 15 bases in between. Germline V CDR1 and CDR2: MNHEY, SVGAGI. The CDR3 protein is CASSYAHRVRSPLHF. The CDR3, as DNA: TGTGCCAGCAGTTACGCCCACAGGGTGCGATCACCCCTCCACTTT.

V usage is TRBV4-1 and J usage is TRBJ2-7; D possibly corresponds to TRBD2 (5 bases). The V and J ends lost 4 bases and 3 bases respectively, with 19 bases between them. The CDR3 covers 16 residues. Germline CDR1 and CDR2: MGHRA and YSYEKL. The CDR3 sequence is CASSPALIGDYYEQYF. In nucleotides, the CDR3 is TGCGCCAGCAGCCCAGCCTTGATTGGCGACTACTACGAGCAGTACTTC.

This chain connects TRBV6-1 to TRBJ1-3; 7 bases agree with TRBD1. CDR3 length: 16 amino acids. Germline lookup yields CDR1 MNHNS and CDR2 SASEGT. V trimming: 1 base; J trimming: 0 bases; junction bases outside the gene matches: 3. As DNA, the CDR3 is TGTGCCAGCAGTGAAGGGGACAGAGCCTCTGGAAACACCATATATTTT. Encoded protein: CASSEGDRASGNTIYF.

J is TRBJ1-5 and V is TRBV7-8; TRBD1 matches 7 bases. The CDR3 totals 16 residues. V lost 2 bases, J lost 4 bases, and 8 bases stayed unmatched. Germline CDR1 is SGHVS and CDR2 is FQNEAQ. The CDR3 loop reads CASSLWLDRLNQPQHF. The CDR3 nucleotides read TGTGCCAGCAGCTTATGGCTGGACAGGCTTAATCAGCCCCAGCATTTT.

The genes are TRBV3-1 (or the pseudogene TRBV3-2) and TRBJ1-1; D might be TRBD1 (5 bases). The germline V gene encodes CDR1 LGHDT and CDR2 YNNKEL (reference sequence). There are 14 residues in the CDR3. The ends were cut back, 1 base at V and 2 bases at J, with 8 bases in the middle. This CDR3 is CASSQVGTNTEAFF. CDR3 DNA: TGTGCCAGCAGCCAAGTCGGGACTAACACTGAAGCTTTCTTT.

The genes are TRBV5-1 and TRBJ1-2; D not certain. The V end was cut by 3 bases, the J end by 8 bases, with 17 bases between. The germline V gene encodes CDR1 SGHRS and CDR2 YFSETQ. CDR3 length equals 14 residues. The CDR3 is CASSSLSWFGGYTF. The DNA for the CDR3 is TGCGCCAGCAGCTCTCTTTCATGGTTCGGCGGCTACACCTTC. Looking up the rest from reference TRBV5-1 and TRBJ1-2 gives the full variable domain: KAGVTQTPRYLIKTRGQQVTLSCSPISGHRSVSWYQQTPGQGLQFLFEYFSETQRNKGNFPGRFSGRQFSNSRSEMNVSTLELGDSALYLCASSSLSWFGGYTFGSGTRLTVV.

This chain uses TRBV7-6 with TRBJ2-3, with 8 bases lining up with TRBD2. V lost 5 bases, J lost 8 bases, and 15 bases stayed unmatched. Germline V gene data show CDR1 as SGHVS and CDR2 as FNYEAQ. CDR3 length: 16 amino acids. This CDR3 is CASSGAVRGASRTQYF. DNA for the CDR3: TGTGCCAGCAGCGGGGCGGTGCGGGGGGCCTCCCGTACGCAGTATTTT.

CDR3 residues: CATSRDPTQPQHF. In nucleotides, the CDR3 is TGTGCCACCAGCAGAGATCCGACGCAGCCCCAGCATTTT. V is TRBV15 and J is TRBJ1-5; D remains unclear. V was trimmed by 0 bases and J by 7 bases, leaving 7 bases between them. CDR3 length equals 13 residues. CDR1 LNHNV and CDR2 YYDKDF come from the germline V gene (reference sequence).

The chain couples TRBV27 to TRBJ1-1; D gene unclear. V was clipped by 7 bases and J by 4 bases, with 22 bases between them. Germline V CDR1 and CDR2: MNHEY, SMNVEV (reference sequence). CDR3 length: 16 residues. The CDR3, as DNA: TGTGCCAGCAACAGTTTATACCGGGGTAGAGCCACTGAAGCTTTCTTT. Protein sequence: CASNSLYRGRATEAFF.

The rearrangement joins TRBV6-2 or TRBV6-3 to TRBJ1-5; D is unclear. The germline V and J ends were trimmed by 2 bases and 7 bases, with 6 bases remaining between them. The length of the CDR3 is 12 residues. The V gene's germline CDR1 is MNHEY and CDR2 SVGEGT. The CDR3, as DNA: TGTGCCAGCAGTTACGGCCCCCAGCCCCAGCATTTT. It yields the protein CASSYGPQPQHF.